This is a list of T cell receptor beta chains from one sample in a study of molecular identifiers for immune sequencing clone quantification. MiXCR was run by TCRdb on the PCR reads, yielding one entry per CDR3 protein. The sample has about 640,000 distinct CDR3 sequences, about 20% seen once. Sequenced input: naive CD8+ T cells from blood, with Jurkat cell RNA spiked in. The origin of the receptors is a human donor in good health. Some libraries in this study had Jurkat cell RNA spiked in. Both conserved end residues are part of each CDR3. The order of the fields is V gene, J gene, clone size, D gene, CDR3 DNA, CDR3 protein. A D gene is named only where the DNA matches it firmly. Rows give clone size only sometimes, using once, few, many, or a class for an expanded clone.

>TRBV27|TRBJ1-2|.|.
TGTGCCAGCAGTTTGTTGGGACACTCGAACTATGGCTACACCTTC
CASSLLGHSNYGYTF
>TRBV19|TRBJ2-7|.|.
TGTGCCGGTAGTATGGGTCCCTCCTACGAGCAGTACTTC
CAGSMGPSYEQYF
>TRBV7-9|TRBJ2-5|.|.
TGTGCCAGCAGCCATCCGGACACCCCTTTGGCAGAGACCCAGTACTTC
CASSHPDTPLAETQYF
>TRBV2|TRBJ2-3|many|.
TGTGCCAGCAGCCCAGATACGCAGTATTTT
CASSPDTQYF
>TRBV12-3/TRBV12-4|TRBJ1-5|many|TRBD1
TGTGCCAGCAGTTTTCAGGGGGATCAGCCCCAGCATTTT
CASSFQGDQPQHF
>TRBV9|TRBJ1-1|.|.
TGTGCCAGCAGCGATGACACAATGAACACTGAAGCTTTCTTT
CASSDDTMNTEAFF
>TRBV23-1|TRBJ2-7|few|.
TGCGCCAGCAGTCAAAAGGGGGGGCACCGCTTGGAGCAGTACTTC
CASSQKGGHRLEQYF
>TRBV7-9|TRBJ2-3|many|.
TGTGCCAGCAGCGACCGGGACAGTAGCACTAGCGAGCACACAGATACGCAGTATTTT
CASSDRDSSTSEHTDTQYF
>TRBV9|TRBJ2-5|many|.
TGTGCCAGCAACCCGGACGGGTTGGTGTTAGAGACCCAGTACTTC
CASNPDGLVLETQYF
>TRBV13|TRBJ1-1|many|TRBD1
TGTGCCAGCAGCCAAGGGACAGTCGGCACTGAAGCTTTCTTT
CASSQGTVGTEAFF
>TRBV12-3/TRBV12-4|TRBJ1-4|.|.
TGTGCCAGCAGTTTCTTTGCAGGGGCGGATGAAAAACCGTTTTTT
CASSFFAGADEKPFF
>TRBV3-1|TRBJ2-3|many|TRBD2
TGTGCCAGCAGCCAAACTAGCGGGGGGCGCACAGATACGCAGTATTTT
CASSQTSGGRTDTQYF
>TRBV5-6|TRBJ2-1|.|.
TGTGCCAGCAGCTTGGAACGTGCTCGACGGGAGAGTGCCAACTACGATGAGCAGTTCTTC
CASSLERARRESANYDEQFF
>TRBV27|TRBJ2-1|few|TRBD1
TGTGCCAGCAGTTTTGTGTCTGGCCCCCACGCGGGACAGGGGTACAATGAGCAGTTCTTC
CASSFVSGPHAGQGYNEQFF
>TRBV10-2|TRBJ2-5|.|.
TGCGCCAGCATGGACTCGAACTTACTACAAGAGACCCAGTACTTC
CASMDSNLLQETQYF
>TRBV28|TRBJ2-5|many|TRBD1
TGTGCCAGCAGAAGGACAGGGGATGAGACCCAGTACTTC
CASRRTGDETQYF
>TRBV27|TRBJ1-2|many|TRBD1
TGTGCCAGCAGTCCAGACCCGATCACAGGGACAGTTAACTATGGCTACACCTTC
CASSPDPITGTVNYGYTF
>TRBV7-8|TRBJ2-1|many|TRBD1
TGTGCCAGCATCCAGGACAGGGGATTAGACAATGAGCAGTTCTTC
CASIQDRGLDNEQFF
>TRBV4-3|TRBJ2-3|.|TRBD2
TGCGCCAGCAGCCAAGATTTATTAGCGGGAGTGATCACAGATACGCAGTATTTT
CASSQDLLAGVITDTQYF
>TRBV30|TRBJ2-5|many|TRBD2
TGTGCCTGGAGCGGGAGGGAGGAGACCCAGTACTTC
CAWSGREETQYF
>TRBV6-2/TRBV6-3|TRBJ2-3|many|.
TGTGCCAGCAGTTACCTGACGGCTAGCACAGATACGCAGTATTTT
CASSYLTASTDTQYF
>TRBV5-4|TRBJ2-1|few|.
TGTGCCAGCAGCCTCAGGGTCGGGGGATACAATGAGCAGTTCTTC
CASSLRVGGYNEQFF
>TRBV30|TRBJ2-3|.|TRBD1
TGTGCCTGGGCACGGACAGGGGGCGGTACGCAGTATTTT
CAWARTGGGTQYF
>TRBV15|TRBJ1-2|few|.
TGTGCCACCAGCAGAGATTTGGGCATAAACTATGGCTACACCTTC
CATSRDLGINYGYTF
>TRBV27|TRBJ2-3|many|.
TGTGCCAGCAGTTCGGGGACAACCGTGGATACGCAGTATTTT
CASSSGTTVDTQYF
>TRBV6-1|TRBJ2-3|few|.
TGTGCCAGCAGTGAATTTACAGGGACTAGCACAGATACGCAGTATTTT
CASSEFTGTSTDTQYF
>TRBV4-3|TRBJ1-1|many|.
TGCGCCAGCAGCCAAGAAAGGTCGGTTTGGAACACTGAAGCTTTCTTT
CASSQERSVWNTEAFF
>TRBV30|TRBJ2-7|few|TRBD2
TGTGCCTGCATGACTAGCGGGGCTTACGAGCAGTACTTC
CACMTSGAYEQYF
>TRBV12-3/TRBV12-4|TRBJ1-1|.|.
TGTGCCAGCACCGTCGGGGGAAGTGCTGAAGCTTTCTTT
CASTVGGSAEAFF
>TRBV6-1|TRBJ2-7|many|TRBD2
TGTGCCAGCAGTGCCCGAGCGGGATCCCCCCACGAGCAGTACTTC
CASSARAGSPHEQYF
>TRBV29-1|TRBJ2-7|.|TRBD1
TGCAGCGTTCAGGGGACAGGGGGCGGAATAGTCTACGAGCAGTACTTC
CSVQGTGGGIVYEQYF
>TRBV27|TRBJ1-4|many|.
TGTGCCAGCAGTTTGGGGGGCCCTGCAACTAATGAAAAACTGTTTTTT
CASSLGGPATNEKLFF
>TRBV6-5|TRBJ2-7|many|TRBD1
TGTGCCAGCAGTCCGGGGACAGGGGGCGCTTCCACCCCCATCGAGCAGTACTTC
CASSPGTGGASTPIEQYF
>TRBV6-5|TRBJ2-7|many|TRBD2
TGTGCCAGCAGTTACTCTGCTAGCGGGGGCGAGCAGTACTTC
CASSYSASGGEQYF
>TRBV4-3|TRBJ1-5|many|.
TGCGCCAGCAGCCCTTCCCGGGACTCAAATCAGCCCCAGCATTTT
CASSPSRDSNQPQHF
>TRBV2|TRBJ2-6|few|.
TGTGCCAGCTCAGGACAGTTCAACTCTGGGGCCAACGTCCTGACTTTC
CASSGQFNSGANVLTF
>TRBV24-1|TRBJ2-3|.|TRBD1
TGTGCCACCAGTGATCCGGCAGGGGGCGTGAGTGCAGATACGCAGTATTTT
CATSDPAGGVSADTQYF
>TRBV2|TRBJ2-7|.|.
TGTGCCAGCAGTGAGGGCACAAGATTAACCTACGAGCAGTACTTC
CASSEGTRLTYEQYF
>TRBV7-8|TRBJ2-1|many|.
TGTGCCAGCAGCTTAGGTCCCCGGGGATCCTACAATGAGCAGTTCTTC
CASSLGPRGSYNEQFF
>TRBV6-1|TRBJ1-5|.|.
TGTGCCAGCAGTGACAGCCTAGTCAATCAGCCCCAGCATTTT
CASSDSLVNQPQHF
>TRBV3-1|TRBJ2-6|many|.
TGTGCCAGCAGCCAAGATACCCCAACCGAAAACTCTGGGGCCAACGTCCTGACTTTC
CASSQDTPTENSGANVLTF
>TRBV11-2|TRBJ2-7|many|.
TGTGCCAGCAGCCACTCATTCGGGGCGGGGACGTCCTACGAGCAGTACTTC
CASSHSFGAGTSYEQYF
>TRBV4-2|TRBJ2-5|many|.
TGTGCCAGCAGCCAAGATGCGGGCGGGGAGACCCAGTACTTC
CASSQDAGGETQYF
>TRBV5-1|TRBJ2-4|many|TRBD2
TGCGCCAGCAGCTCTAGCGGGAGCTCGGTGGACATTCAGTACTTC
CASSSSGSSVDIQYF
>TRBV19|TRBJ2-7|few|.
TGTGCCAGTAGTATTGGTCACGAGCAGTACTTC
CASSIGHEQYF
>TRBV3-1|TRBJ2-1|.|.
TGTGCCAGCAGCCACACCAGGGCGAATGAGCAGTTCTTC
CASSHTRANEQFF
>TRBV5-1|TRBJ1-1|.|.
TGCGCCAGCAGCTTCGGGTCGGGGGCAAGAACTGAAGCTTTCTTT
CASSFGSGARTEAFF
>TRBV24-1|TRBJ2-1|.|TRBD2
TGTGCCACCAATGATAGTGTGAGCGGGAGGGTTTTTGGCAATGAGCAGTTCTTC
CATNDSVSGRVFGNEQFF
>TRBV6-2/TRBV6-3|TRBJ2-7|many|.
TGTGCCAGCTCCAGCGTCGGGGCGAGGGCATCCGAGCAGTACTTC
CASSSVGARASEQYF
>TRBV27|TRBJ1-4|few|.
TGTGCCAGCAGATCCTCACTGACTTCCAATGAAAAACTGTTTTTT
CASRSSLTSNEKLFF
>TRBV12-5|TRBJ1-1|many|TRBD1
TGTGCTAGTGGTTTGGGGACAGGGAACAACGCTGAAGCTTTCTTT
CASGLGTGNNAEAFF
>TRBV7-9|TRBJ2-7|.|.
TGTGCCAGCAGCCCAGACCCCGGGACTTACTCCTACGAGCAGTACTTC
CASSPDPGTYSYEQYF
>TRBV3-1|TRBJ2-2|.|.
TGTGCCAGCAGCCAAGTCAGCATGGGGTCCGGGGAATACGGGGAGCTGTTTTTT
CASSQVSMGSGEYGELFF
>TRBV11-2|TRBJ2-3|many|.
TGTGCCAGCAGCTTGGACGGGTTAAGCACAGATACGCAGTATTTT
CASSLDGLSTDTQYF
>TRBV28|TRBJ2-7|.|.
TGTGCCAGCAGTTTTGGGTGGGCAGGGTCCTACGAGCAGTACTTC
CASSFGWAGSYEQYF
>TRBV6-2/TRBV6-3|TRBJ2-7|many|TRBD2
TGTGCCAGCAGTTCCTTTAGCGGGGGCACCTACGAGCAGTACTTC
CASSSFSGGTYEQYF
>TRBV10-3|TRBJ2-7|.|.
TGTGCCATCAGTGGCCGGTGGACTGACTCCTGCGAGCAGTACTTC
CAISGRWTDSCEQYF